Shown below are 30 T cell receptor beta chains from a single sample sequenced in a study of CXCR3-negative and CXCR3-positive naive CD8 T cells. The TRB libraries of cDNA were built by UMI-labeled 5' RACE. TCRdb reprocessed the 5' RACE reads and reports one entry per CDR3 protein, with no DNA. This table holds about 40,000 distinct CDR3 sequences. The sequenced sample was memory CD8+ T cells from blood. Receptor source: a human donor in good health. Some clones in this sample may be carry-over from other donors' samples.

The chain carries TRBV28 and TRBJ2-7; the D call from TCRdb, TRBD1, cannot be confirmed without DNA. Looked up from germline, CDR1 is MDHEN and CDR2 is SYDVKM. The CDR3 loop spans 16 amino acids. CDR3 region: CASSLVSGQKIYEQYF.

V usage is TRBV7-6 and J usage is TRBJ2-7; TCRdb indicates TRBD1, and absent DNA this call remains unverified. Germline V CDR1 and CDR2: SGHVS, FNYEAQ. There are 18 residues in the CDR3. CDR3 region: CASSLLGTGEKASYEQYF.

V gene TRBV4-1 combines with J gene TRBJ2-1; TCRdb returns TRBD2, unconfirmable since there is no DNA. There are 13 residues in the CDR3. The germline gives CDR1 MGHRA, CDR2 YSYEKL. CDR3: CASSLAIVDEQFF.

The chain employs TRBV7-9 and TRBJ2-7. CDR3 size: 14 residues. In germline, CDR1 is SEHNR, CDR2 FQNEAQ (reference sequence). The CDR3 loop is CASSLSDKTYEQYF. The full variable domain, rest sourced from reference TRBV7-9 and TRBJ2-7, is DTGVSQNPRHKITKRGQNVTFRCDPISEHNRLYWYRQTLGQGPEFLTYFQNEAQLEKSRLLSDRFSAERPKGSFSTLEIQRTEQGDSAMYLCASSLSDKTYEQYFGPGTRLTVT.

This CDR3 reads CASSGGQEGSYGYTF. The V and J genes are TRBV7-2 and TRBJ1-2; TCRdb selects TRBD1, and the lack of DNA leaves this call unchecked. Germline values: CDR1 SGHTA, CDR2 FQGNSA. This CDR3 has 15 residues.

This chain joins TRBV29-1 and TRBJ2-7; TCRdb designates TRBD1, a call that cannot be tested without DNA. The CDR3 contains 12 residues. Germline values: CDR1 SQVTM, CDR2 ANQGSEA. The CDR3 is CSVTAPLGEQYF.

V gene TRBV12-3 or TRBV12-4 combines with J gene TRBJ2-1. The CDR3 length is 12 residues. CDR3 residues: CASSLLGFEQFF.

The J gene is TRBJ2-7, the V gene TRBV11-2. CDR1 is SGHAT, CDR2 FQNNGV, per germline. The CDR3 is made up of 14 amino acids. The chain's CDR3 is CASSQAGASYEQYF.

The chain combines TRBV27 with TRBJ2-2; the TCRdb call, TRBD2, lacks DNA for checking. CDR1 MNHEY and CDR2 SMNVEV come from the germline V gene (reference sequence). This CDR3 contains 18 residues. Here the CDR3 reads CASSPYPDGRVETGELFF.

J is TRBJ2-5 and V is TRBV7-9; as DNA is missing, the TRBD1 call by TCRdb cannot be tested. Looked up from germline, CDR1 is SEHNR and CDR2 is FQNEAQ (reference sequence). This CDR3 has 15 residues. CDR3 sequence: CASSFSGDLQETQYF.

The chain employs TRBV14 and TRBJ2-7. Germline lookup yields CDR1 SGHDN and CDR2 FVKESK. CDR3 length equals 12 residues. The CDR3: CASSQGSVEQYF.

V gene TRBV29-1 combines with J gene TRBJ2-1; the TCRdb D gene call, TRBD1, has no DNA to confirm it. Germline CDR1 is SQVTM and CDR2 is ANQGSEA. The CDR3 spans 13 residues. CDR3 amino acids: CSVAGTGGNEQFF.

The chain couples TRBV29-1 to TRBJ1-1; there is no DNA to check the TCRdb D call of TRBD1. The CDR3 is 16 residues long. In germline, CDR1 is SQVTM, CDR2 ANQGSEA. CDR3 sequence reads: CSVSPRKGGLNTEAFF. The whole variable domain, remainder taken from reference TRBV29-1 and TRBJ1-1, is SAVISQKPSRDICQRGTSLTIQCQVDSQVTMMFWYRQQPGQSLTLIATANQGSEATYESGFVIDKFPISRPNLTFSTLTVSNMSPEDSSIYLCSVSPRKGGLNTEAFFGQGTRLTVV.

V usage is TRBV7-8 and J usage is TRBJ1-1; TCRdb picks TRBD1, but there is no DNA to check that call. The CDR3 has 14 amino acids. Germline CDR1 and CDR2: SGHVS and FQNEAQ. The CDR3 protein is CASSLGTGQTEAFF.

The CDR3 spells CASRQVSSYNEQFF. The gene calls are TRBV9 and TRBJ2-1; with no DNA, the TCRdb D assignment of TRBD1 cannot be verified. The CDR3 has 14 residues. From germline, CDR1 is SGDLS and CDR2 YYNGEE.

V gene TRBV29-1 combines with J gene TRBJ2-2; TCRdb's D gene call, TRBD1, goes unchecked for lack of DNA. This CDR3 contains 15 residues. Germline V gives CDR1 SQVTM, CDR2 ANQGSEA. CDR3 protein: CSGLTGGLNTGELFF.

The CDR3 here is CASSPGQVIYNEQFF. The rearrangement uses TRBV28 and TRBJ2-1; TCRdb designates TRBD1, a call that cannot be tested without DNA. This CDR3 is 15 amino acids long. Germline loops: CDR1 MDHEN, CDR2 SYDVKM.

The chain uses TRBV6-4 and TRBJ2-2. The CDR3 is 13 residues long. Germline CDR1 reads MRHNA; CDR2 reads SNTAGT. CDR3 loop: CASSDRDTGELFF.

CDR3 region: CASSQGGQYEAFF. This chain links TRBV4-3 with TRBJ1-1; TCRdb selects TRBD1, and the lack of DNA leaves this call unchecked. The CDR3 has 13 residues. Germline V gene data show CDR1 as LGHNA and CDR2 as YSLEER.

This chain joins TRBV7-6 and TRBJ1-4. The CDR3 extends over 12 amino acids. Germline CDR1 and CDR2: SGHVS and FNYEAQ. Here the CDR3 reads CASSLQEEELFF.

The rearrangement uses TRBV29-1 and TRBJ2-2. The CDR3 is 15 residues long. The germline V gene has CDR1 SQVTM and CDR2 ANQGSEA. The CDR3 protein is CSVVETGRYTGELFF.

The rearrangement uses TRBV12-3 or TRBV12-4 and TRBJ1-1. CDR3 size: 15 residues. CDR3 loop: CASSLFSRLRTEAFF.

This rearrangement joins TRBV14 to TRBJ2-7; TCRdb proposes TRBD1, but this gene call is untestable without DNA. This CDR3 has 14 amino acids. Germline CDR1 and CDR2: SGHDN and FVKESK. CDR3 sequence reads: CASSQLRGAAEQYF.

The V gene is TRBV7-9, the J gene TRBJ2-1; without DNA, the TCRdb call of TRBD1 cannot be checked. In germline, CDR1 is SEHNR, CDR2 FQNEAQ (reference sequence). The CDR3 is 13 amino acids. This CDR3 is CASSSGPSGEQFF.

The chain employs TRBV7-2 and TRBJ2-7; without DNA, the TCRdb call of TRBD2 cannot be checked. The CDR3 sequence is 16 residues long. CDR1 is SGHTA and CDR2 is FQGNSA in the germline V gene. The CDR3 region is CASSASSGGISYEQYF.

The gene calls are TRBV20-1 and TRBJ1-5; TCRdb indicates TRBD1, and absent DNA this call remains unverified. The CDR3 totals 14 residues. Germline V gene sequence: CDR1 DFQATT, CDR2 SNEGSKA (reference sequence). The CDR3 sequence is CSALNREGNQPQHF.

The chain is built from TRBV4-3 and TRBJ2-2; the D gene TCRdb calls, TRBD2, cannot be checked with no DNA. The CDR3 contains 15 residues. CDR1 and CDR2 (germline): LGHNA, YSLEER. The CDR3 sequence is CASRGLAGDTGELFF.

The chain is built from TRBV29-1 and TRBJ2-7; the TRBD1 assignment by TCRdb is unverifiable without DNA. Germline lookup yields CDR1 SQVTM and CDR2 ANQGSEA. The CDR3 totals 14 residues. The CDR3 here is CSVGARQGMGEQYF.

The CDR3 here is CASSFSGLAGIDTDTQYF. The genes are TRBV7-9 and TRBJ2-3; TCRdb's D gene call, TRBD2, goes unchecked for lack of DNA. The CDR3 sequence is 18 residues long. Germline V gene lookup returns CDR1 SEHNR and CDR2 FQNEAQ (reference sequence).

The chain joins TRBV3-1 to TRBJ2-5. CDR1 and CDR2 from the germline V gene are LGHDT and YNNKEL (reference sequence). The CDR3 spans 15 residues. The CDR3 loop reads CASSQDGVDQETQYF.